This T cell receptor beta chain was identified in a study of cytomegalovirus exposure and HLA in healthy donors (dated by TCRdb to the late 2010s). Looking at the study overall: An earlier analysis of more than 550 of the donors reported roughly 300 Gb of sequence data and around 110 million unique TCR beta sequences obtained from around 170 million T cells. An early release that covered 500 to 800 HLA-typed donors contained approximately 300 gigabases of sequencing data and about 93 million unique TCR sequences. Of the approximately 400 genotyped donors, around 81% fell in the genetic ancestry cluster associated with self-reported Caucasian donors. The aim of the study was to test whether cataloging public T cell receptors could identify signatures of past pathogen exposure. The T cell repertoires of under 750 subjects were profiled by immunosequencing and related to cytomegalovirus serostatus. Besides the first cohort of around 700 subjects, a separate validation cohort made up of some 110 different subjects was used. The study combined high-throughput TCR immunosequencing, statistical association of individual TCRs with disease status, and machine learning to predict cytomegalovirus infection status. A later analysis re-analyzed previously published TCR beta repertoires from 666 donors and added high-resolution HLA genotyping to study TCR occurrence patterns. Rather than drawing on any new phenotypic data, the later analysis identified candidate immune exposures from TCR beta sequences and the way those sequences occurred across donors. An earlier analysis of 450 to 750 of the donors used high-throughput TCR beta sequencing to judge whether each TCR beta V gene segment behaved as functional or pseudogenic. Donor age, sex, ethnicity and CMV serostatus were compiled alongside the repertoire data. Genome-wide SNP genotypes for about 60% of the roughly 700 donors were used in a later genetic analysis, which treated that subset as a discovery cohort. All discovery cohort repertoires had been generated on a single sequencing platform. HLA typing covered class I and class II loci at four-digit resolution. The number of donors typed differed by locus, with roughly 629-640 for A, B, C, DRB1 and DQB1, over 500 for DQA1, about 610 for DPA1, and around 430 for DPB1. Because of strong linkage in the cohort, roughly five DR-DQ haplotypes were treated as single units for association and clustering. On average, approximately 250,000 unique TCR beta nucleotide sequences were sequenced per donor among fewer than 500 genotyped donors of the cohort, with approximately 18% of those sequences being non-productive.

Overall study results and their limits: When HLA alleles, especially DR and DQ, strongly co-occurred, TCR associations were difficult to assign to individual alleles. The study gave a list of 150 to 200 TCR beta chains associated with cytomegalovirus. Correlated functional status among segregating V segments might reflect linkage disequilibrium, but an unknown experimental factor could not be ruled out. A later analysis reported that several top co-occurrence clusters appeared linked to parvovirus B19, influenza, CMV and Epstein-Barr virus. A few of the identified cytomegalovirus-associated TCR beta chains were confirmed in vitro to be specific for cytomegalovirus antigens. In a later analysis, HLA-associated TCR beta chains were found to be more clonally expanded and to have lower generation probabilities than equally common non-associated chains. The earlier analysis of approximately 590 of the donors excluded 15 to 20 rarely observed V segments, including chromosome 9 orphons, because counts were too low. According to a later analysis, most CMV-associated TCR beta chains appeared to be HLA-restricted, and the HLA associations seemed to be driven largely by CMV exposure. In a later analysis, the rate of TCR association differed among HLA loci, with DRB1 alleles having the most associated TCRs and HLA-C alleles having the fewest. At a false discovery rate of 0.05, a later analysis linked approximately 18,000 TCR beta sequences to specific HLA alleles. The 87-base-pair reads could not distinguish some IMGT-functional V segments, including TRBV6-2 and TRBV6-3, so those segments were excluded. Because some donors lacked HLA typing at each locus, the association tests relied only on the typed subset. The classifier was reported to diagnose cytomegalovirus status with high specificity and sensitivity in both the original and validation cohorts. Presence/absence analyses assumed roughly uniform sequencing depth across donors, an assumption that may not hold. Compared with the roughly 600-donor mean, donors in an Asian-associated ancestry cluster had fewer N-insertions in productive TCRs, according to a later genetic analysis. A further reported finding was that TCR beta sequences accurately predicted the HLA-A and HLA-B alleles for most subjects in the first cohort. In this cohort, only TCR beta chains were sequenced, and detectable features were limited by the absence of alpha or paired-chain data. V-gene and J-gene trimming of TCR beta chains was associated with a missense DCLRE1C variant in a later genetic analysis, and the association was replicated in an independent cohort. The only immune exposure information available for the cohort was CMV serostatus. It was suggested by the authors that the approach could potentially be generalized to other disease states and immunological phenotypes. A cluster of highly shared sequence variants was judged likely to be a technical artifact of the sequencing pipeline. In an earlier analysis of 587 of the donors, most TCR beta V segments appeared in productive rearrangements about 87% or about 30% of the time, broadly matching IMGT annotations. Most TCR sequences were observed very rarely across donors, whereas some public TCRs were present in many individuals.

A word on this clone: It has no known antigen specificity. No much larger clonotype is one base removed from it; base qualities were not supplied.

The cohort comprised approximately 700 healthy bone marrow donors. All cohort members were sampled while nominally healthy, although unrecorded immune exposures were likely present. The donor was CMV seronegative and belonged to the group of 320 or so seronegative cohort members. Each donor provided a peripheral blood sample, and peripheral blood mononuclear cells were used for TCR beta sequencing. Genomic DNA extraction from the blood cell samples was performed with the Qiagen DNeasy Blood Extraction Kit. Library method: the immunoSEQ multiplex PCR assay. A mixture of 60 forward primers for TCR Vbeta segments and 13 reverse primers for TCR Jbeta segments was used in the multiplex PCR. Amplification of the CDR3 region of rearranged TCR beta genes was performed with a multiplex PCR assay on genomic DNA. The amplified TCR beta libraries were sequenced on the Illumina HiSeq System as 87-base-pair reads. Concerning the study's data processing: In a later analysis, some 80 million unique TCR beta chains were counted across the approximately 640 repertoires, and about 9.9 million of these chains were shared by at least two donors. Raw reads were error-corrected and collapsed into unique sequences by a nearest-neighbor algorithm in which closely related sequences were merged to remove PCR and sequencing errors. V, D and J gene segments were assigned by aligning CDR3 sequences to IMGT reference sequences. For a sequence to be retained, a match of at least six nucleotides to both a V gene segment and a J gene segment was required. A rearrangement was called productive if the CDR3 had no stop codons and remained in frame with V and J, and every other rearrangement was called non-productive. CDR3 was defined by IMGT convention, running from the second conserved V-encoded cysteine to the conserved J-encoded phenylalanine. The earlier analysis of 450 to 750 of the donors excluded any sequence lacking an unambiguous match to a single V gene segment. An earlier analysis of some 500 of the donors classified V segments as functional when productive rearrangements were above 56.7% and as segregating when the standard deviation between donors was above 5%. To diagnose cytomegalovirus status from the catalog of TCR beta chain sequences, a statistical classification framework was built. A later analysis assigned V and J genes by comparing TCR nucleotide sequences with IMGT/GENE-DB human TR gene sequences. Using the TCRdist pipeline, a later analysis assigned CDR3 sequences along with most-parsimonious VDJ recombination scenarios. In a later analysis, each TCR beta chain was defined by its CDR3 amino acid sequence together with its V-gene family, and reads lacking a unique V-gene family were excluded. As a way to deal with suspected cross-contamination and a sequencing artifact, a later analysis dropped 450 to 600 nucleotide sequences that were highly shared and had low generation probability. In a later analysis, a clonal expansion index was calculated for each public chain from normalized within-repertoire ranks of inferred template counts. In a later analysis, generation probabilities were computed using a VDJ recombination model fitted to out-of-frame rearrangements, and the results were checked against IGoR. A later analysis scored TCR-TCR, TCR-HLA and TCR-CMV co-occurrence with hypergeometric tests, applying a repertoire-size bias correction to TCR pairs. To estimate false discovery rates, a later analysis permuted the HLA or CMV assignments 20 times. In a later analysis, co-occurring TCRs were grouped using DBSCAN, with TCRdist sequence similarity added in when clustering inside HLA-allele-positive subsets. Co-occurrence clustering excluded repertoires with fewer than 30,000 or more than 120,000 public chains, plus five with anomalous nucleotide sharing. The source is immuneACCESS, and TCRdb retained only in-frame sequences with V and J called. Part of the clones is not carried over; for the studies checked, unresolved V genes explain less than half of this, and the remainder is unexplained. The V and J calls and clone size come from that table; D and trimming were worked out from the DNA. This sample holds more than 100,000 clones; less than 85% were observed only once. The ten largest account for over 1.5% of the sample.

The CDR3 covers 12 residues, taking in both the cysteine and the phenylalanine. Only the CDR3 DNA stays, 36 bases, in frame from base 1. CDR1 and CDR2, looked up from the germline V gene, are SQVTM and ANQGSEA. Relative to germline, V is 5 bases shorter and J is 8 bases shorter, with 14 bases between their ends. The V and J genes are TRBV29-1 and TRBJ2-3; confidence is insufficient to name the D gene. Sequenced material: PBMCs. This TCR was sampled from a man aged 35 to 55 in good health and CMV-seronegative. The CDR3 loop reads CSVIVAGGTQYF. The sequenced DNA is TGCAGCGTTATCGTAGCCGGTGGTACGCAGTATTTT.